This section outlines one T cell receptor beta chain sequence together with its context. This entry belongs to a study of OX40 agonist ivuxolimab in advanced cancers. Profiling relied on immunoSEQ multiplex PCR, and the TCRdb table lists in-frame clones only, not all of them. The repertoire consists of approximately 58,000 clones, with approximately 79% occurring once and the leading ten covering around 2.4%. The TCR comes from an adult with an advanced solid tumor such as melanoma, head and neck, liver or kidney cancer. The sample consisted of CD4+ or CD8+ T cells sorted from blood, taken in a trial of the OX40 agonist ivuxolimab.

CDR3 sequence: CASSVAGKGKGYTF. In DNA form, the CDR3 reads TGTGCCAGCAGCGTAGCAGGGAAGGGGAAAGGCTACACCTTC. V usage is TRBV9 and J usage is TRBJ1-2; D is possibly TRBD1 (5 bases). Trimming removed 0 bases from V and 8 bases from J, with 14 bases in between. This CDR3 has 14 residues. Germline loops: CDR1 SGDLS, CDR2 YYNGEE.